This entry describes one T cell receptor (beta chain). The target antigen is unknown. The entry originates in a study of T cell responses to AZD1222 COVID-19 vaccine. Notes on the study in general: White British donors predominated, females outnumbered males, and clonal diversity was possibly underestimated. Regions 160-218 and 743-854 dominated among vaccine-associated CD4 TCRs spanning spike. Close to half of all spike-specific TCRs reportedly target regions of the variants that are unmutated.

V was pared by 4 bases and J by 0 bases, with 6 bases of the junction left unmatched. This CDR3 has 17 amino acids. Per the germline V gene, CDR1 is SGHTA and CDR2 is FQGNSA. Some clones are missing from TCRdb's copy, which holds only in-frame ones; the method was immunoSEQ multiplex PCR. The table has about 120,000 clones, around 89% seen once; the top ten hold 3.5%. Here the sequenced sample was peripheral blood, taken 28 days after the second AZD1222 dose. The V call is TRBV7-2, the J call TRBJ1-4; TRBD1 matches 9 bases. This TCR derives from an adult who received the AZD1222 COVID-19 vaccine. For the CDR3, the DNA is TGTGCCAGCAGCTATGACAGGGGGATTGCAACTAATGAAAAACTGTTTTTT. The encoded protein is CASSYDRGIATNEKLFF.